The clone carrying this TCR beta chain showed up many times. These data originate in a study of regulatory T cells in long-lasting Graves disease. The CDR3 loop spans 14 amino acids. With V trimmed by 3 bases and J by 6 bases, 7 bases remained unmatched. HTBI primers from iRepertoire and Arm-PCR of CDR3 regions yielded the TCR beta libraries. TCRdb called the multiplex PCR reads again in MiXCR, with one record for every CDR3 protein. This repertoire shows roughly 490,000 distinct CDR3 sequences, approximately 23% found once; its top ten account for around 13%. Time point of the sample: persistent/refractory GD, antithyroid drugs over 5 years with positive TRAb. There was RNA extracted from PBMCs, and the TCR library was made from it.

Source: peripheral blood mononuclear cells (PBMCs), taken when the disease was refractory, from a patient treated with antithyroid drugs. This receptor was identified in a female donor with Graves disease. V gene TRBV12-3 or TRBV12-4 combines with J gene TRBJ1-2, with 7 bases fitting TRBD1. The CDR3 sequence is CASSLHRGVDGYTF. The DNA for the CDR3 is TGTGCCAGCAGTTTGCACAGGGGCGTGGATGGCTACACCTTC.